This T cell receptor beta chain came from a study of blood T cells in healthy people across ages (dated by TCRdb to the mid-2010s). In the study overall: In model experiments, roughly one uniquely barcoded TCR beta cDNA molecule per two T cells was captured by template switching. To avoid experimental bias, donors of different ages were randomly spread across the sequencing lanes. Age-related changes in TCR beta repertoire diversity were measured in the study by deep sequencing normalized with unique cDNA molecular identifiers. Using the same blood draw, the study looked at two additional independent replicas of 1 million unique cDNA reads for two donors, one aged 18 to 30 and the other aged 80 or older. Donors were grouped into four age groups: young (average roughly 15 years), middle-aged (approximately 41), aged (around 66) and long-lived (around 80). The study at large found these results: Since profiling was done on bulk unsorted PBMCs, naive and antigen-experienced compartments could not be conclusively compared. The percentage of naive T cells measured by flow cytometry correlated strongly with observed TCR beta diversity. Donor CMV infection status was unknown, potentially confounding age-related changes in expanded clonotypes. Estimates of total diversity based on one million sequenced T cells were considered lower bounds and underestimates. Compared with the aged group, the long-lived group had more naive CD4+ T cells, fewer expanded clones and increased TCR diversity, a pattern suggesting age selection. As age increased, observed TCR beta diversity per million T cells dropped in a roughly linear way, and a significant reduction was already evident by age about 36.

The library relied on 5' RACE. Sequencer: Illumina HiSeq 2500. A second PCR of 7 to 11 cycles was performed with a sample-barcoded 5' primer and a J-beta primer mix. A template-switch 5' adaptor carrying 12 random nucleotides introduced a unique molecular identifier onto each TCR beta cDNA molecule. Each sample yielded at least 3 million CDR3-containing paired-end reads. All of the RNA was converted into first-strand cDNA using the Mint cDNA synthesis kit, with a TRBC-specific oligonucleotide serving as the primer. Following uracil-DNA glycosylase treatment, a first 18-cycle PCR with universal primers M1SS and BC2_uni_R was performed on all cDNA. The original methods were these. For normalization, 1 million high-quality reads, each with a distinct molecular identifier, were randomly selected from each sample. Instead of being binned into consensus sequences, reads with shared molecular identifiers were discarded. CDR3 identification, clonotype clustering and error correction used MiTCR with a Q25 quality threshold and the strictest error-elimination algorithm. A nonparametric unseen species model with Euler transformation was used to estimate a lower bound on total TCR beta diversity. In-frame beta chains were kept once TCRdb had trimmed the public reads at Q25 with fastp and called clones with MiXCR. All rows with the same CDR3 protein become a single entry with the most common DNA and genes. TCRdb's processing, not the study's, gives the V and J calls here. Across this sample there are around 1.5 million distinct CDR3 sequences, with about 32% seen only once. Approximately 11% of the sample is held by the ten biggest clonotypes.

Donors were 40 or so systemically healthy Caucasian individuals from Russia aged about 6 to 100 years. Each donor gave 9 to 10 milliliters of peripheral blood, collected into EDTA-treated Vacutainer tubes. Ficoll-Paque density-gradient centrifugation was used to isolate PBMCs, with at least 6.5 million per sample. Trizol reagent was used to extract total RNA from PBMCs, with at least 5 micrograms per sample. Naive CD45RAhigh/CD27high T cell percentages were measured by flow cytometry on a PBMC aliquot from every donor. This clonotype was detected only a few times. Its antigen target is currently unknown. Qualities for individual bases were not recorded, and no much larger clone is one base off. From the cysteine up to the phenylalanine, the CDR3 has a length of 15 residues. Kept here is only the CDR3 DNA, which spans 45 bases and is read in frame from base 1. The germline V gene (reference sequence) yields DFQATT for CDR1 and SNEGSKA for CDR2. At the junction V is shortened by 2 bases and J by 0 bases, with 8 bases in between.

Sequencing used blood. The sequence joins TRBV20-1 to TRBJ1-6; the D gene lacks a confident call. The receptor was derived from a woman aged 25 to 45 in good health. The CDR3 region has the sequence CSARMGSSYNSPLHF. Read as DNA, the sequence is TGCAGTGCTAGAATGGGGAGCTCCTATAATTCACCCCTCCACTTT.